This T cell receptor (beta chain) is drawn from a study of blood T cell repertoires in COVID-19. Study-level information: Donors in the United States, Italy and Spain gave samples during acute or convalescent COVID-19. PBMCs, B-cell-depleted T cells, or T cells were the source of the cDNA or gDNA that made up the material.

Original processing methods: Estimates of nucleated cell counts were drawn from the amplification of reference gene primers. Profiling relied on immunoSEQ multiplex PCR, and the TCRdb table lists in-frame clones only, not all of them. Clonal size and the V and J genes are those of that table, whereas D and trimming came from the DNA. The data contain over 200,000 clones, 70% to 80% of them singletons. This CDR3 has 16 residues. Germline lookup yields CDR1 SGHRS and CDR2 YFSETQ. V gave up 0 bases and J gave up 4 bases; unmatched junction bases: 4. The TCR comes from a woman of 80 years or more with acute or convalescent COVID-19. Material: peripheral blood. The J gene is TRBJ1-2, the V gene TRBV5-1, with TRBD1 matching 12 bases. CDR3 sequence reads: CASSLARGQGAYGYTF. DNA of the CDR3: TGCGCCAGCAGCTTGGCCCGGGGACAGGGGGCCTATGGCTACACCTTC.